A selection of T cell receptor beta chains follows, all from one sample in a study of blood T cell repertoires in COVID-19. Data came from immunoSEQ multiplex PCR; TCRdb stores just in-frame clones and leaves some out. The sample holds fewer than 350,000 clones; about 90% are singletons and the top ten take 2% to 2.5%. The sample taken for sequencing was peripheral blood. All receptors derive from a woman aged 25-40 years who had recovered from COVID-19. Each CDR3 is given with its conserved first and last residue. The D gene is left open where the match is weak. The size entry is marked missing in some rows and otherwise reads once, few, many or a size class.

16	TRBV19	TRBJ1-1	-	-	CASSINVQGRGTEAFF	TGTGCCAGTAGTATAAATGTTCAGGGGAGAGGCACTGAAGCTTTCTTT
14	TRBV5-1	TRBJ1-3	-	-	CASSPVGPGNTIYF	TGCGCCAGCAGCCCCGTGGGGCCTGGAAACACCATATATTTT
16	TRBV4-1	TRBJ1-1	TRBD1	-	CASSQTVRDRNTEAFF	TGCGCCAGCAGCCAAACTGTCCGGGACAGGAACACTGAAGCTTTCTTT
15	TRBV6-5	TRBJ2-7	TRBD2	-	CASGSRLAGVVEQYF	TGTGCCAGCGGATCTCGACTAGCGGGAGTCGTCGAGCAGTACTTC
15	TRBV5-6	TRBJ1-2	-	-	CASRVSGARYDGYTF	TGTGCCAGCAGGGTGTCAGGGGCCCGGTATGACGGCTACACCTTC
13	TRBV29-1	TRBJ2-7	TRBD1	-	CSVHDRGDYEQYF	TGCAGCGTCCACGACAGGGGGGACTACGAGCAGTACTTC
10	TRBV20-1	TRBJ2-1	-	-	CSATSNEQFF	TGCAGTGCTACTAGCAATGAGCAGTTCTTC
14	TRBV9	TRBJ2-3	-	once	CASSDRSFTDTQYF	TGTGCCAGCAGCGACAGGAGTTTCACAGATACGCAGTATTTT
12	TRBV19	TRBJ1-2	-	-	CASLTGPYGYTF	TGTGCCAGCCTGACAGGCCCCTATGGCTACACCTTC
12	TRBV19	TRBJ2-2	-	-	CASSILVGELFF	TGTGCCAGTAGTATTCTTGTCGGGGAGCTGTTTTTT
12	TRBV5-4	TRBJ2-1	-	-	CASSFDSNEQFF	TGTGCCAGCAGCTTTGACAGTAATGAGCAGTTCTTC
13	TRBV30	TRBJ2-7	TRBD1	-	CAWQGAGFYEQYF	TGTGCCTGGCAGGGGGCGGGATTCTACGAGCAGTACTTC
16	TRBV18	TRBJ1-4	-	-	CASSPTRQSTNEKLFF	TGTGCCAGCTCACCAACGAGACAGTCAACTAATGAAAAACTGTTTTTT
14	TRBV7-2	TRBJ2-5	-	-	CASSLAPLQETQYF	TGTGCCAGCAGCTTAGCCCCCCTCCAAGAGACCCAGTACTTC
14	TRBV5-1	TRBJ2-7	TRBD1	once	CASSLGQGVNEQYF	TGCGCCAGCAGCTTGGGACAGGGAGTGAACGAGCAGTACTTC
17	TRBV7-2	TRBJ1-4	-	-	CASSLRPVYFEGEKLFF	TGTGCCAGCAGCTTAAGGCCCGTGTACTTCGAGGGTGAAAAACTGTTTTTT
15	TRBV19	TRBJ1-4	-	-	CASNKFGDFNEKLFF	TGTGCCAGTAATAAGTTCGGCGACTTTAATGAAAAACTGTTTTTT
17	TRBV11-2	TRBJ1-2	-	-	CASSGTSTAAASYGYTF	TGTGCCAGCAGCGGAACTTCCACAGCGGCGGCCTCCTATGGCTACACCTTC
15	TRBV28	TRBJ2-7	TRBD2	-	CASSSRLAGSYEQYF	TGTGCCAGCAGTTCCAGACTAGCGGGCTCCTACGAGCAGTACTTC
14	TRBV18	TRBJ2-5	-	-	CASSPSWQKETQYF	TGTGCCAGCTCCCCTTCTTGGCAAAAAGAGACCCAGTACTTC
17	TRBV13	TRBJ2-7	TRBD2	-	CASSLGLGASGKAEQYF	TGTGCCAGCAGCTTAGGCTTGGGAGCTAGCGGGAAGGCGGAGCAGTACTTC
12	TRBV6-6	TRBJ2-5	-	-	CASGPGEETQYF	TGTGCCAGCGGCCCGGGAGAAGAGACCCAGTACTTC
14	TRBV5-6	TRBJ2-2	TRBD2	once	CASSPWTSGGELFF	TGTGCCAGCAGCCCCTGGACTAGCGGCGGGGAGCTGTTTTTT
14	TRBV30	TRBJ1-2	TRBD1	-	CAWRGIDREYGYTF	TGTGCCTGGAGGGGGATTGACAGGGAGTATGGCTACACCTTC
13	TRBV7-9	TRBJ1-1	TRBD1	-	CASRDRGNTEAFF	TGTGCCAGCAGGGACAGGGGGAACACTGAAGCTTTCTTT
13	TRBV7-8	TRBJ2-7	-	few	CASSLGTPYEQYF	TGTGCCAGCAGCTTAGGGACACCGTACGAGCAGTACTTC
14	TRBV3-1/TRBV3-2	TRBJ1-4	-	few	CASSQDVINEKLFF	TGTGCCAGCAGCCAAGATGTAATTAATGAAAAACTGTTTTTT